One and the same sample provided the 8 T cell receptor beta chains below, sequenced in a study of cytomegalovirus exposure and HLA in healthy donors. 13 Jbeta primers and 60 Vbeta primers were used for the PCR. TCRdb's copy holds only in-frame clones and misses some; the assay was immunoSEQ multiplex PCR. The data contain around 80,000 clones, around 70% of them singletons. The sequencing sample was made of PBMCs. Every receptor here comes from a man aged 35 to 55 in good health and CMV-seropositive.

This sequence joins TRBV30 and TRBJ2-5; TRBD2 matches 7 bases. TRBJ2-7 matches the DNA end more closely, so the J call is doubtful. This CDR3 is built from 15 residues. Germline V gene sequence: CDR1 GTSNPN, CDR2 SVGIG (reference sequence). The CDR3 nucleotides are TGTGCCTGGAGTTTGGGGGGGGAGGGGACCTACGAGCAGTACTTC. Protein sequence: CAWSLGGEGTYEQYF.

The J gene is TRBJ1-3, the V gene TRBV29-1, with D uncertain. Per the germline V gene, CDR1 is SQVTM and CDR2 is ANQGSEA. Trimming shortened V by 6 bases and J by 0 bases, and 9 bases separated the two germline ends. The CDR3 contains 13 residues. The CDR3 loop reads CSVAYSSGNTIYF. In DNA form, the CDR3 reads TGCAGCGTCGCGTACAGCTCTGGAAACACCATATATTTT.

This clone has only a few counts. The J gene is TRBJ2-3, the V gene TRBV9; TRBD2 matches at 15 bases. After removal of 3 bases from V and 0 bases from J, the junction contained 8 bases not matched to a gene. Germline-derived CDR1 and CDR2 are SGDLS and YYNGEE. The CDR3 covers 19 residues. For the CDR3, the DNA is TGTGCCAGCAGCGCGGCCGGGACTAGCGGGGGGTCTAGCACAGATACGCAGTATTTT. It specifies CASSAAGTSGGSSTDTQYF.

This clone occurred a few times. This rearrangement joins TRBV5-4 to TRBJ1-1; no firm D call. In germline, CDR1 is SGHNT, CDR2 YYREEE (reference sequence). The CDR3 length is 16 residues. Trimming removed 0 bases at V and 3 bases at J, with 15 bases between. As DNA, the CDR3 is TGTGCCAGCAGCTTGGGGCGGGGAGCGGCGGACACTGAAGCTTTCTTT. Protein product: CASSLGRGAADTEAFF.

The count of this clone is one. For the CDR3, the DNA is TGTGCCAGCAGCCGACTCCTCGGCGAGCAGTACTTC. Its protein product is CASSRLLGEQYF. The chain links TRBV7-8 to TRBJ2-7, with D hard to call. Germline V gene data show CDR1 as SGHVS and CDR2 as FQNEAQ. This CDR3 has 12 amino acids. V was pared by 5 bases and J by 6 bases, with 11 bases between. The whole variable domain, filled in from reference TRBV7-8 and TRBJ2-7, reads GAGVSQSPRYKVAKRGQDVALRCDPISGHVSLFWYQQALGQGPEFLTYFQNEAQLDKSGLPSDRFFAERPEGSVSTLKIQRTQQEDSAVYLCASSRLLGEQYFGPGTRLTVT.

The genes are TRBV30 and TRBJ1-6; the D gene is possibly TRBD1 (5 bases). The CDR3 runs to 16 residues. CDR1 and CDR2 from the germline V gene are GTSNPN and SVGIG (reference sequence). V was shortened by 0 bases and J by 0 bases, with 9 bases between the two germline ends. CDR3 in DNA: TGTGCCTGGAGTGTACGCAGGGCCTCCTATAATTCACCCCTCCACTTT. Translation gives CAWSVRRASYNSPLHF.

The gene calls are TRBV10-1 and TRBJ2-1, with TRBD1 identical over 9 bases. Germline V gives CDR1 WNHNN, CDR2 SYGVQD (reference sequence). This CDR3 spans 17 amino acids. Trimming removed 0 bases from V and 4 bases from J; junction bases left unmatched: 7. The CDR3 here is CASSESTGQGLYNEQFF. The CDR3 nucleotides read TGCGCCAGCAGTGAGTCGACCGGACAGGGGCTTTACAATGAGCAGTTCTTC.

This sequence joins TRBV9 and TRBJ2-5, with 9 bases aligning to TRBD2. Germline V lookup: CDR1 SGDLS, CDR2 YYNGEE. The trim removed 0 bases at V and 5 bases at J, leaving 8 bases unmatched. There are 16 residues in the CDR3. The CDR3 is CASSVGIAGVYETQYF. CDR3 in DNA: TGTGCCAGCAGCGTAGGGATAGCGGGAGTTTATGAGACCCAGTACTTC.